Only one count was recorded for the clone carrying this TCR beta chain. As yet, its antigen is unknown. The CDR3 sequence is 15 residues long. The ends were cut back, 1 base at V and 9 bases at J, with 16 bases in the middle. Germline values: CDR1 SGHDN, CDR2 FVKESK. The data were taken from a study of cytomegalovirus exposure and HLA in healthy donors. About the research overall: Earlier, 150 million to 200 million T cells were analyzed, and over 95 million unique TCR beta sequences were found among them.

Study results and limitations: Roughly uniform sequencing depth across donors was assumed, possibly incorrectly.

PCR involved 60 Vbeta and 13 Jbeta primers. This table comes from immunoSEQ multiplex PCR, and its TCRdb copy is limited to in-frame clones, with some not included. The profile shows 160,000 or so clones, approximately 81% of them singletons. The chain has TRBV14 and TRBJ2-4; D is perhaps TRBD2 (6 bases). The TCR originated in a young woman in good health and CMV-seronegative. The sequenced sample consisted of PBMCs. The CDR3 DNA reads as TGTGCCAGCAGCCAAGGGGATAGTGGAGGGACCATTCAGTACTTC. It codes for CASSQGDSGGTIQYF.